These 7 T cell receptor beta chains were all obtained from the same sample, sequenced in a study of blood T cell repertoires in COVID-19. Method: immunoSEQ multiplex PCR; TCRdb's copy keeps in-frame clones and lacks some. The table records 150,000 to 200,000 clones, approximately 85% of them present only once. The sample comprised peripheral blood. These receptors were collected from a middle-aged man with acute or convalescent COVID-19.

V and J are TRBV3-1 (or the pseudogene TRBV3-2) and TRBJ1-1; D is uncertain. V lost 2 bases to trimming and J lost 3 bases, with 10 bases between them. This CDR3 is 14 amino acids long. Germline V gene sequence: CDR1 LGHDT, CDR2 YNNKEL (reference sequence). CDR3 region: CASSQQVGDTEAFF. The CDR3 DNA reads TGTGCCAGCAGCCAACAGGTGGGTGACACTGAAGCTTTCTTT.

The chain combines TRBV10-3 with TRBJ1-1; D not certain. The CDR3 extends over 14 amino acids. Germline V gives CDR1 ENHRY, CDR2 SYGVKD. V lost 7 bases and J 1 base, leaving 13 bases between the germline ends. The CDR3 nucleotides read TGTGCCATCAAATCCGGAGGAGCGAACACTGAAGCTTTCTTT. Translation gives CAIKSGGANTEAFF.

The chain combines TRBV9 with TRBJ1-1; D might be TRBD1 (6 bases). The germline V gene has CDR1 SGDLS and CDR2 YYNGEE. V lost 0 bases, J lost 6 bases, and 9 bases lay in between. The CDR3 totals 13 residues. CDR3 nucleotides: TGTGCCAGCAGCGTAGAGGGGGTGGCTGAAGCTTTCTTT. Translating gives CASSVEGVAEAFF.

This chain connects TRBV21-1 to TRBJ1-3; TRBD1 reflects the table's D call only, with no check against the DNA. TRBV21-1 is reported as a pseudogene. CDR3 size: 17 residues. The DNA of the CDR3 is TGTGCCAGCAGCAAAGCGCTCGTGATCAGGGGGGGAAACACCATATATTTT. It codes for CASSKALVIRGGNTIYF.

This rearrangement joins TRBV10-1 to TRBJ2-5; D possibly corresponds to TRBD2 (6 bases). CDR1 is WNHNN and CDR2 is SYGVQD in the germline V gene (reference sequence). Trimming took off 6 bases at V and 7 bases at J, with 12 bases between the two ends. The CDR3 covers 12 residues. The CDR3 loop reads CASSRAGGTQYF. The CDR3 DNA reads as TGCGCCAGCAGCCGAGCCGGGGGGACCCAGTACTTC.

This clone came up a few times. V and J are TRBV19 and TRBJ1-6; no clear D gene. The V gene's germline CDR1 is LNHDA and CDR2 SQIVND (reference sequence). Trimming stripped 3 bases from V and 10 bases from J, with 16 bases between. The CDR3 has 15 residues. The CDR3 loop reads CASSISGSGRSPLHF. DNA of the CDR3: TGTGCCAGTAGTATTAGCGGCTCGGGAAGATCACCCCTCCACTTT.

This chain links TRBV24-1 with TRBJ2-3, with D possibly TRBD1 on 6 matching bases. Trimming took 9 bases from V and 0 from J, leaving 15 bases between them. The germline gives CDR1 KGHDR, CDR2 SFDVKD. This CDR3 region has 15 residues. The CDR3 DNA follows: TGTGCCACCGGTCGCAGGCAGGGGAGCACAGATACGCAGTATTTT. Residues: CATGRRQGSTDTQYF.